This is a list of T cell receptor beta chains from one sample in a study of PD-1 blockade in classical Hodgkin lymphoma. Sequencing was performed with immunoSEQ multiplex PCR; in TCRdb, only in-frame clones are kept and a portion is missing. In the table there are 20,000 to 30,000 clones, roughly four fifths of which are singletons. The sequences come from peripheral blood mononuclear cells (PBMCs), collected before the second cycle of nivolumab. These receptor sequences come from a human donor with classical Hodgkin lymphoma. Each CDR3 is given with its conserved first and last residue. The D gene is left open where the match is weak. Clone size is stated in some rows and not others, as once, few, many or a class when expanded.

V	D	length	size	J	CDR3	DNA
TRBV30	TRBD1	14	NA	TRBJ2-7	CAWSGGQGPYEQYF	TGTGCCTGGAGTGGGGGACAGGGGCCCTACGAGCAGTACTTC
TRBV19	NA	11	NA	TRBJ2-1	CASSNYAEQFF	TGTGCCAGTAGTAATTACGCTGAGCAGTTCTTC
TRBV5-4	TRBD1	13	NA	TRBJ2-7	CASSSGQATEQYF	TGTGCCAGCAGCAGTGGACAGGCTACCGAGCAGTACTTC
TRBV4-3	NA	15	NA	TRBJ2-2	CASSQSRPNTGELFF	TGCGCCAGCAGCCAATCCCGACCCAACACCGGGGAGCTGTTTTTT
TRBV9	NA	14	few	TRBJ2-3	CASSVAGSTDTQYF	TGTGCCAGCAGCGTAGCAGGCAGCACAGATACGCAGTATTTT
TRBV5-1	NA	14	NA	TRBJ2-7	CASSEAGASYEQYF	TGCGCCAGCAGTGAGGCAGGGGCCTCCTACGAGCAGTACTTC
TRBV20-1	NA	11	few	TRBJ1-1	CSARGNTEAFF	TGCAGTGCTCGGGGGAACACTGAAGCTTTCTTT
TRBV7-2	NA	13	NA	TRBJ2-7	CASSLRLVYEQYF	TGTGCCAGCAGCTTAAGGCTCGTTTACGAGCAGTACTTC
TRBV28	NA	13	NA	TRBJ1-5	CASSSGIHQPQHF	TGTGCCAGCAGTTCCGGGATTCATCAGCCCCAGCATTTT
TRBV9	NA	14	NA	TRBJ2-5	CASSVEGVAETQYF	TGTGCCAGCAGCGTAGAAGGGGTTGCAGAGACCCAGTACTTC
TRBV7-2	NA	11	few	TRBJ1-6	CASRGDRVLHF	TGTGCCAGCAGGGGGGACCGAGTACTCCACTTT
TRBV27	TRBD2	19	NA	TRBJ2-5	CASSLSVLTGTSNQETQYF	TGTGCCAGCAGTTTATCGGTGCTAACCGGGACTAGCAACCAAGAGACCCAGTACTTC
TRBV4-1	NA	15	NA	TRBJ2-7	CASRLQGGEGYEQYF	TGCGCCAGCCGGCTCCAAGGGGGGGAGGGCTACGAGCAGTACTTC
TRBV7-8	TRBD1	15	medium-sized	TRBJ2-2	CASSLRGGAGGELFF	TGTGCCAGCAGCTTGCGAGGGGGCGCGGGCGGGGAGCTGTTTTTT
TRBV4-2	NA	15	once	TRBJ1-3	CASSQDFFSGNTIYF	TGTGCCAGCAGCCAAGACTTTTTCTCTGGAAACACCATATATTTT
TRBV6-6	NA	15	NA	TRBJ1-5	CASSYSTPRGQPQHF	TGTGCCAGCAGTTACTCGACCCCCCGAGGGCAGCCCCAGCATTTT
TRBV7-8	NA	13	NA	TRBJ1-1	CASSLLENTEAFF	TGTGCCAGCAGCTTATTGGAGAACACTGAAGCTTTCTTT
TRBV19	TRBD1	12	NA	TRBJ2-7	CATGQGKSEQYF	TGTGCCACTGGACAGGGGAAGAGCGAGCAGTACTTC
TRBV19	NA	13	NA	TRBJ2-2	CASYTGRTGELFF	TGTGCCAGCTACACAGGGCGCACCGGGGAGCTGTTTTTT
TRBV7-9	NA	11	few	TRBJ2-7	CASSGPYEQYF	TGTGCCAGCAGCGGGCCCTACGAGCAGTACTTC
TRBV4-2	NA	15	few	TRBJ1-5	CASSQDLSDGWPQHF	TGTGCCAGCAGCCAAGATCTATCCGACGGTTGGCCCCAGCATTTT
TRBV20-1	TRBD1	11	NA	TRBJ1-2	CRQGGNYGYTF	TGCAGACAGGGGGGAAACTATGGCTACACCTTC
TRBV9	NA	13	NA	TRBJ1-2	CASSVDGRGGYTF	TGTGCCAGCAGCGTAGATGGAAGGGGTGGCTACACCTTC
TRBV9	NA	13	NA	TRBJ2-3	CASSVGGADTQYF	TGTGCCAGCAGCGTAGGGGGCGCAGATACGCAGTATTTT
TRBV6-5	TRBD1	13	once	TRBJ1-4	CASSQGGTEKLFF	TGTGCCAGCAGTCAGGGGGGCACCGAAAAACTGTTTTTT
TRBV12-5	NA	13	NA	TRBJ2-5	CASGLIVGETQYF	TGTGCTAGTGGTTTGATCGTCGGGGAGACCCAGTACTTC
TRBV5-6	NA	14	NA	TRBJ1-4	CASSPLPGREKLFF	TGTGCCAGCAGCCCCCTCCCGGGGAGGGAAAAACTGTTTTTT
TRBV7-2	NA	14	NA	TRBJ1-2	CASDLHSGNYGYTF	TGTGCCAGCGACCTTCATTCAGGGAACTATGGCTACACCTTC
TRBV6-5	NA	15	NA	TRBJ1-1	CASRRTREMNTEAFF	TGTGCCAGCAGACGAACAAGGGAGATGAACACTGAAGCTTTCTTT
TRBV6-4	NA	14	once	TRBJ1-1	CASTPTGESTEAFF	TGTGCCAGCACCCCCACGGGGGAGAGCACTGAAGCTTTCTTT
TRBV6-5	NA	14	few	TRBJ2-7	CASSWARGEYEQYF	TGTGCCAGCAGTTGGGCCAGAGGGGAGTACGAGCAGTACTTC
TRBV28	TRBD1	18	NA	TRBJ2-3	CAGNSGTGVYFSTDTQYF	TGTGCCGGGAATTCCGGGACAGGGGTTTACTTTAGCACAGATACGCAGTATTTT
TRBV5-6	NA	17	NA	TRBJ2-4	CASSGGKGALAKNIQYF	TGTGCCAGCAGCGGGGGGAAAGGAGCACTAGCCAAAAACATTCAGTACTTC
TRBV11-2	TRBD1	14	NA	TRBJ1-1	CASSTRQGGTEAFF	TGTGCCAGCAGCACTAGACAGGGGGGCACTGAAGCTTTCTTT
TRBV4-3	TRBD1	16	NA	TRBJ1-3	CANSQDIQGNGNTIYF	TGCGCCAACAGCCAGGATATACAGGGGAATGGAAACACCATATATTTT
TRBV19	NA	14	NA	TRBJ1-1	CASSGTAMNTEAFF	TGTGCCAGTAGTGGAACAGCCATGAACACTGAAGCTTTCTTT
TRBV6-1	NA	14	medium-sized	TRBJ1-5	CASSTSGGLKPQHF	TGTGCCAGCAGTACCTCGGGGGGATTAAAGCCCCAGCATTTT
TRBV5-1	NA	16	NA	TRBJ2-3	CASSLFPGASTDTQYF	TGCGCCAGCAGCTTGTTCCCAGGGGCAAGCACAGATACGCAGTATTTT
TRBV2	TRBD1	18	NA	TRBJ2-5	CASRPLPSGTANKETQYF	TGTGCCAGCAGACCTTTGCCCTCCGGGACAGCAAACAAAGAGACCCAGTACTTC
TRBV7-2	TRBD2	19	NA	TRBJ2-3	CASSTPRTSGGSSTDTQYF	TGTGCCAGCAGCACCCCCAGGACTAGCGGGGGTTCCAGCACAGATACGCAGTATTTT
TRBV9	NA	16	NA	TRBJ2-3	CASSVASGLGTDTQYF	TGTGCCAGCAGCGTAGCTTCCGGATTAGGTACAGATACGCAGTATTTT
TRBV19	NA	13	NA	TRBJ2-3	CASNGGGADTQYF	TGTGCCAGTAATGGAGGGGGAGCAGATACGCAGTATTTT
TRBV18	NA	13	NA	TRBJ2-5	CASSPQGQETQYF	TGTGCCAGCTCACCACAGGGGCAAGAGACCCAGTACTTC
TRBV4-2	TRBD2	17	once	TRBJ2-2	CASSQDRAGAFTGELFF	TGTGCCAGCAGCCAAGACCGAGCGGGGGCCTTCACCGGGGAGCTGTTTTTT
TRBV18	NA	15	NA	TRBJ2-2	CASSPRGVLTGELFF	TGTGCCAGCTCACCGAGGGGTGTTTTAACCGGGGAGCTGTTTTTT
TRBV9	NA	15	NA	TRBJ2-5	CASSVASGQLETQYF	TGTGCCAGCAGCGTAGCTTCAGGACAGTTAGAGACCCAGTACTTC
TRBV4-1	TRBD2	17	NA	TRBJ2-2	CASSRSGGALGTGELFF	TGCGCCAGCAGCCGATCCGGGGGGGCCTTAGGCACCGGGGAGCTGTTTTTT
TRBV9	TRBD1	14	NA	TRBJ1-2	CASSVTGGDYGYTF	TGTGCCAGCAGCGTGACAGGGGGCGACTATGGCTACACCTTC
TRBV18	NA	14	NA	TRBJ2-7	CASSPPNRAYEQYF	TGTGCCAGCTCACCACCTAACAGGGCCTACGAGCAGTACTTC
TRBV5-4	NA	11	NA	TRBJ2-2	CASSDTGELFF	TGTGCCAGCAGTGACACCGGGGAGCTGTTTTTT
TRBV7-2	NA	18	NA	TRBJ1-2	CASSLRGGGFSPNYGYTF	TGTGCCAGCAGCTTACGCGGGGGGGGATTCTCCCCTAACTATGGCTACACCTTC
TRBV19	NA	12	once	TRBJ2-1	CASSKVYNEQFF	TGTGCCAGTAGTAAAGTGTACAATGAGCAGTTCTTC
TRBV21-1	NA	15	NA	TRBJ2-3	CASSSPQGAIDTQYF	TGTGCCAGCAGCAGTCCACAGGGGGCCATAGATACGCAGTATTTT
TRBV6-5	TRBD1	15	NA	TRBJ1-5	CASSVSGQGNQPQHF	TGTGCCAGCAGTGTATCCGGACAGGGGAATCAGCCCCAGCATTTT
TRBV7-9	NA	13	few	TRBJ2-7	CASSPDSSYEQYF	TGTGCCAGCAGTCCGGATAGCTCCTACGAGCAGTACTTC
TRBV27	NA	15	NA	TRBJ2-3	CASSLRFTEADTQYF	TGTGCCAGCAGTCTACGTTTTACCGAGGCAGATACGCAGTATTTT